A selection of T cell receptor beta chains follows, all from one sample in a study of shared clonotypes between healthy human individuals. Produced via immunoSEQ multiplex PCR; TCRdb's table is partial and in-frame only. The sample holds some 2,000,000 clones, 85% to 95% seen once. Sequencing used naive CD4+ T cells sorted from blood. The receptors were sampled from a man younger than 35 in good health. Each CDR3 is given with its conserved first and last residue. The D gene is left open where the match is weak. A row's size may be missing; if present it is once, few, many or a size class.

TRBJ2-3,16,NA,NA,TRBV4-2,CASSQVPGASTDTQYF,TGTGCCAGCAGCCAAGTCCCAGGGGCCAGCACAGATACGCAGTATTTT
TRBJ1-2,15,NA,NA,TRBV7-3,CASSLIGGYNYGYTF,TGTGCCAGCAGCTTAATAGGTGGATATAACTATGGCTACACCTTC
TRBJ1-4,14,NA,NA,TRBV29-1,CSAKAGTANEKLFF,TGCAGCGCCAAAGCGGGGACTGCTAATGAAAAACTGTTTTTT
TRBJ2-7,17,TRBD1,NA,TRBV27,CASSSGQVTLSSYEQYF,TGTGCCAGCAGTTCCGGACAGGTGACCTTGAGCTCCTACGAGCAGTACTTC
TRBJ2-1,14,TRBD2,NA,TRBV28,CASRGRGRYNEQFF,TGTGCCAGCAGAGGGCGGGGGAGGTACAATGAGCAGTTCTTC
TRBJ1-3,16,NA,once,TRBV11-2,CASSLDLPGTGNTIYF,TGTGCCAGCAGCTTAGATCTTCCAGGGACTGGAAACACCATATATTTT
TRBJ2-5,13,NA,NA,TRBV5-4,CASSLGGGETQYF,TGTGCCAGCAGCTTAGGGGGTGGGGAGACCCAGTACTTC
TRBJ1-6,14,NA,NA,TRBV14,CASSQGSYNSPLHF,TGTGCCAGCAGCCAAGGCTCCTATAATTCACCCCTCCACTTT
TRBJ1-1,13,NA,NA,TRBV7-2,CASSLGGREKAFF,TGTGCCAGCAGCTTGGGAGGGAGAGAAAAAGCTTTCTTT
TRBJ2-3,15,NA,NA,TRBV7-2,CASSFVGGGPDTQYF,TGTGCCAGCAGCTTCGTGGGAGGGGGTCCAGATACGCAGTATTTT
TRBJ2-7,14,NA,NA,TRBV18,CASSPGQSSYEQYF,TGTGCCAGCTCACCAGGACAGAGCTCCTACGAGCAGTACTTC
TRBJ2-2,16,TRBD2,NA,TRBV5-1,CASSRATSGDTGELFF,TGCGCCAGCAGCAGGGCGACTAGCGGGGACACCGGGGAGCTGTTTTTT
TRBJ1-1,12,NA,NA,TRBV6-5,CASSSLGGEAFF,TGTGCCAGCAGTTCCCTGGGAGGTGAAGCTTTCTTT
TRBJ1-5,15,TRBD1,NA,TRBV5-6,CASSSAGTANQPQHF,TGTGCCAGCAGTTCTGCCGGGACAGCTAATCAGCCCCAGCATTTT
TRBJ2-7,13,TRBD1,NA,TRBV10-1,CARTDRASYEQYF,TGCGCCAGGACCGACAGGGCCTCCTACGAGCAGTACTTC
TRBJ2-7,15,TRBD2,NA,TRBV7-2,CASSLQGAGMVEQYF,TGTGCCAGCAGCCTCCAAGGAGCGGGAATGGTCGAGCAGTACTTC
TRBJ1-5,13,NA,NA,TRBV10-3,CAISDRVNQPQHF,TGTGCCATCAGTGACAGGGTAAATCAGCCCCAGCATTTT
TRBJ1-6,13,NA,NA,TRBV30,CAWCGTYGSPLHF,TGTGCCTGGTGTGGGACCTACGGTTCACCCCTCCACTTT
TRBJ2-1,18,NA,NA,TRBV15,CATSRDYQQLPSYNEQFF,TGTGCCACCAGCAGAGATTATCAACAGCTCCCTAGTTACAATGAGCAGTTCTTC
TRBJ2-3,16,TRBD2,NA,TRBV11-2,CASSSIAGGGTDTQYF,TGTGCCAGCAGCTCCATAGCGGGAGGAGGAACAGATACGCAGTATTTT
TRBJ2-5,10,NA,once,TRBV20-1,CSAFKETQYF,TGCAGTGCTTTTAAAGAGACCCAGTACTTC
TRBJ2-1,15,NA,NA,TRBV5-5,CATSGGLAGYNEQFF,TGTGCCACCTCCGGGGGCCTCGCTGGCTACAATGAGCAGTTCTTC
TRBJ2-3,16,TRBD2,NA,TRBV15,CATRSGLAGNTDTQYF,TGTGCCACCAGATCGGGACTAGCGGGGAACACAGATACGCAGTATTTT
TRBJ1-1,14,NA,NA,TRBV28,CASSLSAVNTEAFF,TGTGCCAGCAGTTTATCGGCAGTGAACACTGAAGCTTTCTTT
TRBJ1-1,11,NA,once,TRBV12-5,CATAGGTEAFF,TGTGCTACAGCGGGGGGCACTGAAGCTTTCTTT
TRBJ2-1,14,TRBD2,NA,TRBV10-1,CASSLSGSYNEQFF,TGCGCCAGCAGTTTAAGCGGGAGCTACAATGAGCAGTTCTTC